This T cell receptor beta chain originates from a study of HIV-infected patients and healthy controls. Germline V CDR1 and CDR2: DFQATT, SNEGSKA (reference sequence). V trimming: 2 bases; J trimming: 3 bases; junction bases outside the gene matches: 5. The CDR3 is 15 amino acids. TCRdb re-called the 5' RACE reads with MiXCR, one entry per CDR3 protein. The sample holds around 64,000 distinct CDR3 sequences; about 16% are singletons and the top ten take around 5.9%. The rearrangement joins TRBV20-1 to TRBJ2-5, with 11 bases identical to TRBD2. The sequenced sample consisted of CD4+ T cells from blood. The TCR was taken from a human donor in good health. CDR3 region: CSARRAGLAEETQYF. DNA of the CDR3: TGCAGTGCTAGACGTGCGGGACTAGCGGAAGAGACCCAGTACTTC.